Presented here are 15 T cell receptor beta chains from one specimen sequenced in a study of post-analysis software for immune sequencing data. Each TCR beta cDNA library carried unique molecular identifiers. A single record per CDR3 protein comes from TCRdb applying MiXCR to the PCR reads. The data hold some 700,000 distinct CDR3 sequences, with 55% to 70% observed a single time. Overall study findings and caveats: When patients were compared with controls, five TRBV segments were more frequent, TRBV5-6, TRBV5-1 and TRBV20-1 among them.

These receptors have no identified antigens. The source material was blood. These TCRs come from a girl under 10 years old with multiple sclerosis.

The chain links TRBV3-1 to TRBJ1-1; D remains unclear. Germline CDR1 and CDR2: LGHDT and YNNKEL (reference sequence). The CDR3 is 14 amino acids. The V and J ends lost 6 bases and 1 base respectively, with 12 bases between them. The CDR3 DNA is TGTGCCAGCAGAACAGACGGAGCGAACACTGAAGCTTTCTTT. The encoded protein is CASRTDGANTEAFF.

This clonotype was detected once. The chain employs TRBV14 and TRBJ2-3, with D perhaps given as TRBD1 or TRBD2 (5 bases each). Trimming left V 3 bases short and J 3 bases short, with 16 bases between. The CDR3 has 16 residues. In germline, CDR1 is SGHDN, CDR2 FVKESK. The CDR3 reads CASSHPLWGRTDTQYF. The CDR3 coding sequence is TGTGCCAGCAGCCACCCTCTGTGGGGACGGACAGATACGCAGTATTTT.

The V call is TRBV20-1, the J call TRBJ2-1; 8 bases are a match to TRBD1. Per the germline V gene, CDR1 is DFQATT and CDR2 is SNEGSKA (reference sequence). The J segment lost 7 bases and the V segment lost 1 base, leaving 9 bases of the junction unmatched. This CDR3 has 15 amino acids. The CDR3 DNA reads as TGCAGTGCTAGAGTGGTGCAGGGGGCGCAGAATGAGCAGTTCTTC. It yields the protein CSARVVQGAQNEQFF.

This chain joins TRBV24-1 and TRBJ2-5; TRBD2 matches 8 bases. The CDR3 spans 17 residues. Germline V gives CDR1 KGHDR, CDR2 SFDVKD. Trimming removed 5 bases from V and 3 bases from J; junction bases left unmatched: 13. The CDR3, as DNA: TGTGCCACCAGTGGCCCCAGGGGCGGGGGGCCAGAAGAGACCCAGTACTTC. Its protein is CATSGPRGGGPEETQYF.

This rearrangement joins TRBV6-1 to TRBJ2-3, with 14 bases aligning to TRBD2. The germline CDR1 and CDR2 sequences are MNHNS and SASEGT. The CDR3 is made up of 18 amino acids. The J segment lost 1 base and the V segment lost 3 bases, leaving 6 bases of the junction unmatched. The CDR3 sequence is CASSDPGLAGVGTDTQYF. CDR3 DNA sequence: TGTGCCAGCAGTGACCCGGGACTAGCGGGAGTCGGCACAGATACGCAGTATTTT.

The chain employs TRBV27 and TRBJ2-1; the match to TRBD2 covers 9 bases. Trimming at V came to 4 bases and at J to 4 bases, leaving 11 bases not matched to a gene. Germline V gives CDR1 MNHEY, CDR2 SMNVEV (reference sequence). The length of the CDR3 is 17 residues. The CDR3 DNA reads TGTGCCAGCAGTTCAAACCTTTTAGCGGGAGATTACAATGAGCAGTTCTTC. Amino acid sequence: CASSSNLLAGDYNEQFF.

The chain couples TRBV7-3 to TRBJ1-1, with 10 bases lining up with TRBD1. V lost 2 bases, J lost 8 bases, and 2 bases stayed unmatched. CDR1 SGHTA and CDR2 FQGTGA come from the germline V gene. This CDR3 has 13 residues. The CDR3 is CASSLSTGGEAFF. The CDR3 nucleotides are TGTGCCAGCAGCTTATCGACAGGGGGCGAAGCTTTCTTT.

This chain uses TRBV30 with TRBJ1-2; D not resolved. Germline loops: CDR1 GTSNPN, CDR2 SVGIG (reference sequence). V was trimmed by 2 bases and J by 3 bases, leaving 7 bases between them. The CDR3 has 12 residues. This CDR3 reads CAWSWGDYGYTF. CDR3 DNA: TGTGCCTGGAGTTGGGGAGACTATGGCTACACCTTC. The full variable domain, its missing parts supplied by reference TRBV30 and TRBJ1-2, is SQTIHQWPATLVQPVGSPLSLECTVEGTSNPNLYWYRQAAGRGLQLLFYSVGIGQISSEVPQNLSASRPQDRQFILSSKKLLLSDSGFYLCAWSWGDYGYTFGSGTRLTVV.

CDR3 nucleotide sequence: TGTGCCAGCAGCCTCCTGGCGGGAGTTCGTTACTATACGCAGTATTTT. As protein: CASSLLAGVRYYTQYF. The chain recombines TRBV11-1 with TRBJ2-3; 7 bases match TRBD2. CDR1 is SGHAT and CDR2 is FQDESV in the germline V gene (reference sequence). After removal of 5 bases from V and 7 bases from J, the junction contained 15 bases not matched to a gene. CDR3 size: 16 residues.

There are a few counts of this clonotype. The chain is built from TRBV10-3 and TRBJ1-1; D unclear. Germline V gene sequence: CDR1 ENHRY, CDR2 SYGVKD. The CDR3 totals 11 residues. V lost 5 bases and J lost 1, with 2 bases in between. The CDR3 here is CAISTNTEAFF. In nucleotides, the CDR3 is TGTGCCATCAGTACGAACACTGAAGCTTTCTTT.

The chain is built from TRBV7-9 and TRBJ2-1; TRBD2 agrees at 8 bases. V dropped 5 bases and J dropped 8; count of bases not matched to a gene: 11. This CDR3 spans 15 amino acids. CDR1 is SEHNR and CDR2 is FQNEAQ in the germline V gene (reference sequence). In nucleotides, the CDR3 is TGTGCCAGCAGCGCCCGGGGGGGAAGGATACATGAGCAGTTCTTC. It codes for CASSARGGRIHEQFF.

About this clonotype: The missing conserved phenylalanine or tryptophan at the end of this CDR3 makes a read error likely. The rearrangement uses TRBV29-1 and TRBJ1-1, with 7 bases aligning to TRBD1. Germline lookup yields CDR1 SQVTM and CDR2 ANQGSEA. V was pared by 7 bases and J by 1 base, with 6 bases of the junction left unmatched. The CDR3 is made up of 13 amino acids. The CDR3 here is CSASRTGNTEAFC. In DNA form, the CDR3 reads TGCAGCGCCTCCCGGACAGGGAACACTGAAGCTTTCTGT.

The chain employs TRBV6-6 and TRBJ2-7, with D maybe TRBD1 (5 bases). TRBJ2-5 explains the end of the DNA better; the J call may be wrong. The CDR3 is 15 residues long. Germline-derived CDR1 and CDR2 are MNHNY and SVGAGI (reference sequence). CDR3 sequence: CASKTDSEYQETQYF. CDR3 sequence (DNA): TGTGCCAGCAAGACCGACAGCGAATACCAAGAGACCCAGTACTTC.

The rearrangement joins TRBV13 to TRBJ2-1; 9 nucleotides match TRBD2. CDR1 is PRHDT and CDR2 is FYEKMQ in the germline V gene (reference sequence). This CDR3 has 16 residues. The V segment lost 5 bases and the J segment 4 bases; nucleotides outside the gene matches: 9. The CDR3 region is CASSLRGAGGYNEQFF. The CDR3, as DNA: TGTGCCAGCAGCCTCCGTGGGGCGGGAGGGTACAATGAGCAGTTCTTC.

This clonotype was picked up one time. The V call is TRBV6-5, the J call TRBJ1-2; D is perhaps TRBD1 (5 bases). The CDR3 consists of 12 residues. Germline CDR1 and CDR2: MNHEY and SVGAGI. V was cut by 4 bases and J by 8 bases, with 11 bases left in between. The CDR3 sequence: CASSSLREGYTF. In DNA form, the CDR3 reads TGTGCCAGCAGTTCCCTCAGGGAAGGCTACACCTTC.